Listed below are T cell receptor beta chains from one sample, sequenced in a study of blood T cell repertoires in COVID-19. Sequenced by immunoSEQ multiplex PCR; TCRdb stores in-frame clones only, minus some. Of 200,000 to 250,000 clones in the sample, around 84% were seen once. Sequences were obtained from peripheral blood. The origin of the receptors is a woman in her forties who had recovered from COVID-19. CDR3s include the opening cysteine and the closing phenylalanine or tryptophan. Each record gives: V gene, CDR3 protein.

V gene: TRBV27
CDR3 protein: CASSGAGQRSYEQYF

V gene: TRBV5-5
CDR3 protein: CASSSLRVSSDTGELFF

V gene: TRBV21-1
CDR3 protein: CASSKIRGGTEAFF

V gene: TRBV19
CDR3 protein: CASSPRTGLETQYF

V gene: TRBV19
CDR3 protein: CASSRSTGTSYGYTF

V gene: TRBV7-2
CDR3 protein: CASSRDRGRNEKLFF

V gene: TRBV3-1/TRBV3-2
CDR3 protein: CASSHRSPAPPGTQYF

V gene: TRBV10-3
CDR3 protein: CAIRDRNNSPLHF

V gene: TRBV19
CDR3 protein: CASTVTGGNEQFF

V gene: TRBV19
CDR3 protein: CASGQGVILSGNTIYF

V gene: TRBV4-3
CDR3 protein: CASSQDYGASRLETQYF

V gene: TRBV30
CDR3 protein: CAWSAGLLKAGSPLHF

V gene: TRBV7-9
CDR3 protein: CASSLSGTGLYNEQFF

V gene: TRBV18
CDR3 protein: CASSPSSGQGPGYTF

V gene: TRBV6-5
CDR3 protein: CASRKTGGADSPLHF

V gene: TRBV11-2
CDR3 protein: CASSLVQQGYTF

V gene: TRBV3-1/TRBV3-2
CDR3 protein: CASSQVGDGQLEAFF

V gene: TRBV5-1
CDR3 protein: CASSLEPGGLGTDTQYF

V gene: TRBV20-1
CDR3 protein: CSAPFYNEQFF

V gene: TRBV5-4
CDR3 protein: CASSQGEVAKNIQYF